This TCR beta chain stems from a study of shared clonotypes between healthy human individuals. Study-wide results and limits: In this cohort, only blood was sampled, and tissue repertoires likely differ. As a rule, naive subsets had a larger estimated richness than memory subsets.

Original processing notes: Junction-only sequences produced by ImmunoSEQ had no quality scores, so filtering differed. Data came from immunoSEQ multiplex PCR; TCRdb stores just in-frame clones and leaves some out. V, J and clone size reflect that table, while D and trimming were determined from the DNA. The sample contains around 2.1 million clones, roughly 91% of which appear only once. Comments on this clone: Its antigen is still unknown.

The CDR3 loop spans 12 amino acids. CDR1 SNHLY and CDR2 FYNNEI come from the germline V gene. The V and J ends lost 11 bases and 6 bases, in that order; junction bases with no gene match: 9. As defined, naive CD8 cells were CD45RO-negative and positively selected for CCR7, with terminally differentiated effector memory CD45RA+ cells excluded. The clonotype was recovered from a man younger than 35 in good health. Some clones in this sample may be carry-over from other donors' samples. The chain carries TRBV2 and TRBJ2-7; 8 nucleotides line up with TRBD1. Sequencing was performed on naive CD8+ T cells from PBMCs. In DNA, the CDR3 is TGTGCCTGCGGACAGGGTCCAGCCGAGCAGTACTTC. It is translated as CACGQGPAEQYF.